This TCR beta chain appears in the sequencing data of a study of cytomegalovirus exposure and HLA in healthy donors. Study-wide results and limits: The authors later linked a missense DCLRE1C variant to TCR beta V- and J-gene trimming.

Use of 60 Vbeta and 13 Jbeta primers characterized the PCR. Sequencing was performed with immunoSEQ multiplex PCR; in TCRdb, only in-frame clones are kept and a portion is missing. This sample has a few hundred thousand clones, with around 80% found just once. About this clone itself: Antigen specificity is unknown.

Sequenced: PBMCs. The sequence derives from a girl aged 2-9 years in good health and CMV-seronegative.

The CDR3 DNA follows: TGTGCCAGCACCGGGACAGGGGGCTGGAACTACGAGCAGTACTTC. It yields the protein CASTGTGGWNYEQYF. The chain is built from TRBV6-1 and TRBJ2-7, with 12 positions matching TRBD1. Germline-derived CDR1 and CDR2 are MNHNS and SASEGT. This CDR3 has 15 residues. Trimming at V came to 7 bases and at J to 3 bases, leaving 7 bases not matched to a gene.